A selection of T cell receptor beta chains follows, all from one sample in a study of shared clonotypes between healthy human individuals. Repertoires were generated with immunoSEQ multiplex PCR, while TCRdb's copy carries only in-frame clones and drops some. The data contain approximately 330,000 clones, around 67% of them singletons. The sequencing input was memory CD4+ T cells sorted from blood. Receptors originate from a young man in good health. The CDR3 runs from the conserved cysteine through the conserved F or W. D genes are given only for firm matches. Rows give clone size only sometimes, using once, few, many, or a class for an expanded clone.

V	D	J	size	DNA	CDR3
TRBV5-1	TRBD2	TRBJ2-1	-	TGCGCCAGCAGCTTTTGCGTAGCGGGAGTATGTAATGAGCAGTTCTTC	CASSFCVAGVCNEQFF
TRBV15	-	TRBJ1-5	-	TGTGCCACCAGCAGAGACAGGAATAGCAATCAGCCCCAGCATTTT	CATSRDRNSNQPQHF
TRBV5-1	-	TRBJ2-7	-	TGCGCCAGCAGCTTGGGTGGGTTAATTAACTACGAGCAGTACTTC	CASSLGGLINYEQYF
TRBV19	TRBD1	TRBJ2-7	-	TGTGCCAGTAAGTCGCGACAGGGGGACGAGCAGTACTTC	CASKSRQGDEQYF
TRBV7-2	TRBD1	TRBJ2-2	-	TGTGCCAGCAGCTTAGTTCGGACAGGGAACACCGGGGAGCTGTTTTTT	CASSLVRTGNTGELFF
TRBV5-4	TRBD1	TRBJ2-4	-	TGTGCCAGCAGCATTGCCGGGACAGGACCTTCCTCTATTCAGTACTTC	CASSIAGTGPSSIQYF
TRBV7-9	TRBD1	TRBJ1-4	-	TGTGCCAGCAGCTTAGAAACAGGGGGCGGTGAAAAACTGTTTTTT	CASSLETGGGEKLFF
TRBV28	-	TRBJ1-1	-	TGTGCCAGCAGTCTCCGCAGGTTGGTAACTGAAGCTTTCTTT	CASSLRRLVTEAFF
TRBV4-2	-	TRBJ2-7	-	TGTGCCAGCAGCCAAGATCGACAGAAACGCTCCTACGAGCAGTACTTC	CASSQDRQKRSYEQYF
TRBV19	-	TRBJ1-1	-	TGTGCCAGTAGTATTATGGCAAACACTGAAGCTTTCTTT	CASSIMANTEAFF
TRBV5-6	TRBD1	TRBJ2-7	-	TGTGCCAGCAGCTTAGACAGGGGGCGCGGGTACGAGCAGTACTTC	CASSLDRGRGYEQYF
TRBV7-2	TRBD2	TRBJ2-7	-	TGTGCCAGCAGCTTAGTGGGGACTAGCGGCTACGAGCAGTACTTC	CASSLVGTSGYEQYF
TRBV2	-	TRBJ2-5	many	TGTGCCAGCAGTCTCCTTACAGGGCAGGAGACCCAGTACTTC	CASSLLTGQETQYF
TRBV5-1	TRBD1	TRBJ2-1	-	TGCGCCAGCAGCTTGGCTGCTCGACAGGGTGAGCAGTTCTTC	CASSLAARQGEQFF
TRBV6-4	-	TRBJ1-5	-	TGTGCCAGCAGCCATTCAGGGTTGCAGCCCCAGCATTTT	CASSHSGLQPQHF
TRBV7-8	-	TRBJ2-7	-	TGTGCCAGCAGCTTATTGAGGGCGTCCTACGAGCAGTACTTC	CASSLLRASYEQYF
TRBV28	-	TRBJ2-5	-	TGTGCCAGCAGTAGAAGACAGCCTCAAGAGACCCAGTACTTC	CASSRRQPQETQYF
TRBV27	-	TRBJ2-5	-	TGTGCCAGCAGTTTAACAGGGTTCCTGGAGACCCAGTACTTC	CASSLTGFLETQYF
TRBV5-1	-	TRBJ2-3	-	TGCGCCAGCAGCTTGGGTAGCGCTTCTAGCACAGATACGCAGTATTTT	CASSLGSASSTDTQYF
TRBV2	-	TRBJ2-7	-	TGTGCCAGCAATTCCGGCGAGCAGTACTTC	CASNSGEQYF
TRBV19	-	TRBJ2-5	-	TGTGCCAGTAGTATAGCACAGGGTTTGCAAGAGACCCAGTACTTC	CASSIAQGLQETQYF
TRBV30	TRBD2	TRBJ2-1	-	TGTGCCTGGAGTGAGGAGGCTAGCGGGAGGGGCAATGAGCAGTTCTTC	CAWSEEASGRGNEQFF
TRBV27	-	TRBJ1-4	-	TGTGCCAGCAAGGGAGGGCACTCGGCCGCAACTAATGAAAAACTGTTTTTT	CASKGGHSAATNEKLFF
TRBV7-8	-	TRBJ2-1	-	TGTGCCAGCAGCCGAATAGGGAGCTCCTACAATGAGCAGTTCTTC	CASSRIGSSYNEQFF
TRBV25-1	-	TRBJ2-1	-	TGTGCCAGCAGTGAATATGGTTACAATGAGCAGTTCTTC	CASSEYGYNEQFF
TRBV30	-	TRBJ2-3	-	TGTGCCTGGAGTCCCCCTTTGGCGGGAAGCACAGATACGCAGTATTTT	CAWSPPLAGSTDTQYF
TRBV4-2	-	TRBJ1-1	-	TGTGCCAGCAGCCCCGACCCGGGGGGGACATCGAACACTGAAGCTTTCTTT	CASSPDPGGTSNTEAFF
TRBV5-4	-	TRBJ2-5	-	TGTGCCAGCAGCTCGACAGGTCAAGGGACCCAGTACTTC	CASSSTGQGTQYF
TRBV5-1	-	TRBJ2-5	-	TGCGCCAGCAGCTTCGGGGACGTTGAGGAGACCCAGTACTTC	CASSFGDVEETQYF
TRBV4-1	TRBD2	TRBJ2-3	few	TGCGCCAGCAGCCAGCCGCCGGGACTAGCGGAAGATACGCAGTATTTT	CASSQPPGLAEDTQYF
TRBV19	-	TRBJ1-5	few	TGTGCCAGTACCCTAACAGGACAGAGCAATCAGCCCCAGCATTTT	CASTLTGQSNQPQHF
TRBV9	TRBD2	TRBJ2-1	-	TGTGCCAGCAGCGCCAGCGGGAGTGGGAACAATGAGCAGTTCTTC	CASSASGSGNNEQFF
TRBV5-4	-	TRBJ2-1	-	TGTGCCAGCAGCTTGTCCCAGCGGAGATCCTACAATGAGCAGTTCTTC	CASSLSQRRSYNEQFF
TRBV11-2	-	TRBJ1-4	-	TGTGCCAGCAGCCGGGACAACCCCCGGGGGGAAAAACTGTTTTTT	CASSRDNPRGEKLFF
TRBV6-6	-	TRBJ1-2	-	TGTGCCAGCACCCCCTACGCAACTGGGAACTATGGCTACACCTTC	CASTPYATGNYGYTF
TRBV5-1	-	TRBJ1-1	-	TGCGCCAGCAGCTTGGCCGCGGATCGCGGGGCGGGCTTGAACACTGAAGCTTTCTTT	CASSLAADRGAGLNTEAFF
TRBV6-4	-	TRBJ2-3	-	TGTGCCAGCAGTGACTCGGGGGTTACGCAGTATTTT	CASSDSGVTQYF
TRBV28	-	TRBJ1-4	once	TGTGCCAGCAGTTCGACAGCGACGAATGAAAAACTGTTTTTT	CASSSTATNEKLFF
TRBV7-9	-	TRBJ2-7	-	TGTGCCAGCAGCTTAGCGCCAGGGGCTTTCGGCGAGCAGTACTTC	CASSLAPGAFGEQYF
TRBV19	TRBD1	TRBJ2-7	-	TGTGCCAGTATGTTGACAGGGGGCTCCTACGAGCAGTACTTC	CASMLTGGSYEQYF
TRBV10-3	-	TRBJ1-6	-	TGTGCCACCATGGACCGAGTTGATTCACCCCTCCACTTT	CATMDRVDSPLHF
TRBV28	TRBD2	TRBJ2-3	-	TGTGCCAGCAGTTTGTTAGGGGGGGCTAGCGGGAGTTATGCAGATACGCAGTATTTT	CASSLLGGASGSYADTQYF
TRBV18	TRBD1	TRBJ2-2	-	TGTGCCAGCTCACCTACGGGACAGTACACCGGGGAGCTGTTTTTT	CASSPTGQYTGELFF
TRBV19	-	TRBJ2-1	-	TGTGCCAGTACGAAGGGGTTGTCCTACAATGAGCAGTTCTTC	CASTKGLSYNEQFF
TRBV7-6	-	TRBJ2-2	once	TGTGCCAGCACCTCCTCGCGTGGAGGCACCGGGGAGCTGTTTTTT	CASTSSRGGTGELFF
TRBV4-3	-	TRBJ2-1	-	TGCGCCAGCAGCCAAGGGGGCGGAAAGCAGTTCTTC	CASSQGGGKQFF
TRBV15	-	TRBJ2-1	-	TGTGCCACCAGCAGAGATCTTGGGGGTGAGCAGTTCTTC	CATSRDLGGEQFF
TRBV6-5	-	TRBJ2-3	few	TGTGCCAGCAGCCCAACGACGTCTCCCGGGGTTACGCAGTATTTT	CASSPTTSPGVTQYF
TRBV2	-	TRBJ2-5	-	TGTGCCAGCAGTGGGGACACGGAGACCCAGTACTTC	CASSGDTETQYF
TRBV6-1	-	TRBJ2-2	-	TGTGCCAGCACTGGCAGCTCGAACACCGGGGAGCTGTTTTTT	CASTGSSNTGELFF